The 13 T cell receptor beta chains below come from one sample, sequenced in a study of T-cell memory formation after mild COVID-19. MiXCR was run by TCRdb on the 5' RACE reads, yielding one entry per CDR3 protein. The top ten clones hold roughly 9.1% of a sample with a few hundred thousand distinct CDR3 sequences, approximately 21% of them seen once. Specimen: PBMCs or a T cell subset sorted from them (not recorded which). The origin of the receptors is an adult woman who had mild COVID-19 (a few samples of this study predate the infection). Cell type and time point are not known.

This chain joins TRBV11-3 and TRBJ2-7; no reliable D call. The CDR3 covers 12 residues. V was shortened by 7 bases and J by 4 bases, with 11 bases between the two germline ends. Looked up from germline, CDR1 is SGHNT and CDR2 is YENEEA. The DNA of the CDR3 is TGTGCCAGCATCGGACCCCAATACGAGCAGTACTTC. Translated: CASIGPQYEQYF.

V is TRBV12-3 or TRBV12-4 and J is TRBJ2-5, with 7 bases identical to TRBD1. The length of the CDR3 is 14 residues. V was clipped by 5 bases and J by 3 bases; unmatched bases: 6. In DNA, the CDR3 is TGTGCCAGCAGTGGGGGACAGCCAGAAGAGACCCAGTACTTC. Its protein product is CASSGGQPEETQYF.

This clonotype was counted between two and nine times. The genes are TRBV20-1 and TRBJ2-1; 9 bases fit TRBD1. CDR3 length equals 13 residues. Unmatched junction bases numbered 8, after V lost 5 bases and J lost 9 bases. In germline, CDR1 is DFQATT, CDR2 SNEGSKA (reference sequence). The CDR3 protein is CSADGQGIGEQFF. Here the CDR3 DNA reads TGCAGTGCTGACGGACAGGGGATCGGTGAGCAGTTCTTC.

This clonotype was seen only a few times. The CDR3, as DNA: TGCAGTGCCCCGGCAGGCGTCCGGTACACAGATACGCAGTATTTT. Encoded protein: CSAPAGVRYTDTQYF. The chain combines TRBV20-1 with TRBJ2-3; no clear D. The length of the CDR3 is 15 residues. Germline V gene data show CDR1 as DFQATT and CDR2 as SNEGSKA (reference sequence). Trimming took 6 bases from V and 2 from J, leaving 18 bases between them.

Only a few counts were recorded for this clonotype. V gene TRBV30 combines with J gene TRBJ1-2; TRBD1 might be the D (6 bases). V was shortened by 4 bases and J by 4 bases, with 13 bases between the two germline ends. Germline loops: CDR1 GTSNPN, CDR2 SVGIG (reference sequence). The CDR3 has 13 amino acids. The CDR3 sequence is CAWTRGGTYGYTF. The CDR3 DNA reads TGTGCCTGGACCAGGGGAGGGACCTATGGCTACACCTTC.

This clonotype was counted only a few times. This rearrangement joins TRBV2 to TRBJ1-1; D uncertain. The germline V gene encodes CDR1 SNHLY and CDR2 FYNNEI. V was clipped by 7 bases and J by 5 bases, with 14 bases between them. This CDR3 is 13 amino acids long. For the CDR3, the DNA is TGTGCCAGCATCTTGGCCGTAGGGACTGAAGCTTTCTTT. As protein: CASILAVGTEAFF.

This clonotype has a handful of counts. This chain joins TRBV7-9 and TRBJ2-4, with TRBD1 matching 7 bases. Germline V gives CDR1 SEHNR, CDR2 FQNEAQ (reference sequence). The CDR3 loop spans 13 amino acids. V was pared by 5 bases and J by 10 bases, with 8 bases of the junction left unmatched. CDR3 bases: TGTGCCAGCAGCGAAGGCAGGGGGAATATTCAGTACTTC. Protein product: CASSEGRGNIQYF.

J is TRBJ1-2 and V is TRBV3-1; D call uncertain. V was cut by 1 base and J by 7 bases, with 16 bases left in between. Germline V gives CDR1 LGHDT, CDR2 YNNKEL (reference sequence). The CDR3 is 15 residues long. The CDR3 DNA sequence: TGTGCCAGCAGCCAAGGTTTCAAGGTGGGCGGTGGCTACACCTTC. Protein product: CASSQGFKVGGGYTF.

This clonotype was counted between two and nine times. The CDR3 is CASKVSRGTYEQYF. The CDR3 bases are TGTGCCAGCAAGGTATCTCGCGGAACCTACGAGCAGTACTTC. This chain links TRBV6-5 with TRBJ2-7; D not resolved. V was pared by 7 bases and J by 2 bases, with 15 bases between. In germline, CDR1 is MNHEY, CDR2 SVGAGI. The CDR3 spans 14 residues.

The sample holds a few counts of this clonotype. The gene calls are TRBV4-1 and TRBJ1-2, with 8 bases fitting TRBD1. Germline V CDR1 and CDR2: MGHRA, YSYEKL. The CDR3 contains 13 residues. With 5 bases clipped from V and 7 bases from J, the junction kept 6 bases outside the gene matches. CDR3 bases: TGCGCCAGCAGCACTACCGGGACAGGTGGCTACACCTTC. It is translated as CASSTTGTGGYTF.

In its sample, this clonotype was seen a few times. V usage is TRBV7-6 and J usage is TRBJ2-1; 16 positions agree with TRBD2. In germline, CDR1 is SGHVS, CDR2 FNYEAQ. With 5 bases clipped from V and 4 bases from J, the junction kept 8 bases outside the gene matches. The CDR3 is 18 residues long. The CDR3 bases are TGTGCCAGCAGCCCTGTGGTGGGACTAGCGGGGGGGTACAATGAGCAGTTCTTC. This codes for CASSPVVGLAGGYNEQFF.

J is TRBJ2-7 and V is TRBV27; 7 nucleotides agree with TRBD2. CDR3 size: 14 residues. Germline trimming cut 8 bases from V and 4 bases from J; bases unmatched to any gene: 11. In germline, CDR1 is MNHEY, CDR2 SMNVEV (reference sequence). CDR3 residues: CASLPSGRAYEQYF. CDR3 coding DNA: TGTGCCAGCCTCCCCTCGGGGAGGGCGTACGAGCAGTACTTC.

This clonotype was seen repeatedly, ten times or more. The chain joins TRBV7-9 to TRBJ2-7; D tentatively reads TRBD1 or TRBD2 (7 bases each). The germline V gene encodes CDR1 SEHNR and CDR2 FQNEAQ (reference sequence). This CDR3 is 16 amino acids long. The V end lost 0 bases, the J end lost 5 bases, and 17 bases lay between the germline ends. The CDR3 loop reads CASSLAQGGAGNEQYF. The CDR3 region has the DNA TGTGCCAGCAGCTTAGCGCAGGGGGGGGCAGGAAACGAGCAGTACTTC. The variable domain in full, completed from reference TRBV7-9 and TRBJ2-7, reads DTGVSQNPRHKITKRGQNVTFRCDPISEHNRLYWYRQTLGQGPEFLTYFQNEAQLEKSRLLSDRFSAERPKGSFSTLEIQRTEQGDSAMYLCASSLAQGGAGNEQYFGPGTRLTVT.